Presented here are 29 T cell receptor beta chains from one specimen sequenced in a study of T-cell memory formation after mild COVID-19. TCRdb ran MiXCR on the 5' RACE reads and lists one entry per CDR3 protein. The sample contains 350,000 to 500,000 distinct CDR3 sequences, approximately 19% of which appear only once. Sequenced: PBMCs or a T cell subset sorted from them (not recorded which). These receptors all stem from a man between 18 and 35 years old who had mild COVID-19 (a few samples of this study predate the infection). Cell type and time point are not known.

This clonotype was seen many times. CDR3 DNA: TGCGCCAGCAGTACAGGAATGGACACTGAAGCTTTCTTT. This encodes CASSTGMDTEAFF. This rearrangement joins TRBV5-1 to TRBJ1-1, with D perhaps matching TRBD1 (5 bases). Per germline, CDR1 SGHRS and CDR2 YFSETQ. V was trimmed by 5 bases and J by 3 bases, leaving 11 bases between them. The length of the CDR3 is 13 residues.

This clonotype was recorded at least ten times. The chain uses TRBV7-2 and TRBJ2-1; D possibly corresponds to TRBD2 (5 bases). V was shortened by 3 bases and J by 9 bases, with 15 bases between the two germline ends. CDR1 is SGHTA, CDR2 FQGNSA, per germline. The CDR3 consists of 14 residues. CDR3 region: CASSLDVRVVEQFF. In nucleotides, the CDR3 is TGTGCCAGCAGCTTGGACGTGCGGGTTGTTGAGCAGTTCTTC.

The rearrangement links TRBV7-2 to TRBJ2-2, with D tentatively TRBD1 (6 bases). CDR3 length: 15 amino acids. Germline V lookup: CDR1 SGHTA, CDR2 FQGNSA. V was trimmed by 7 bases and J by 2 bases, leaving 14 bases between them. The CDR3 is CASNRGGLNTGELFF. The CDR3 nucleotides read TGTGCCAGCAACCGTGGGGGCTTAAACACCGGGGAGCTGTTTTTT. The variable domain in full, completed from reference TRBV7-2 and TRBJ2-2, reads GAGVSQSPSNKVTEKGKDVELRCDPISGHTALYWYRQSLGQGLEFLIYFQGNSAPDKSGLPSDRFSAERTGGSVSTLTIQRTQQEDSAVYLCASNRGGLNTGELFFGEGSRLTVL.

This clonotype was counted a few times. The chain couples TRBV7-8 to TRBJ2-5; D tentatively fits TRBD1 or TRBD2 (5 bases each). The CDR3 spans 15 residues. Trimming cost V 5 bases and J 2 bases, with 15 bases left between them. CDR1 is SGHVS and CDR2 is FQNEAQ in the germline V gene. As DNA, the CDR3 is TGTGCCAGCAGCGCCTTACCGGGACCACAAGAGACCCAGTACTTC. Its protein product is CASSALPGPQETQYF.

This clonotype came up a few times. The gene calls are TRBV7-2 and TRBJ2-3; a possible D gene is TRBD2 (8 bases). The V gene's germline CDR1 is SGHTA and CDR2 FQGNSA. The CDR3 loop spans 20 amino acids. Deletions cut 4 bases from V and 3 bases from J, with 29 bases between. The CDR3, as DNA: TGTGCCAGCAGCTCCAGCCCGGGACAGCCCCTAGCGGGTAGAACAGATACGCAGTATTTT. Residues: CASSSSPGQPLAGRTDTQYF.

V is TRBV28 and J is TRBJ2-5; perhaps TRBD2 as D (6 bases). The V end was cut by 2 bases, the J end by 0 bases, with 10 bases between. There are 15 residues in the CDR3. Germline CDR1 is MDHEN and CDR2 is SYDVKM. The CDR3 coding sequence is TGTGCCAGCAGTTTACGGGGGAGATACCAAGAGACCCAGTACTTC. It specifies CASSLRGRYQETQYF.

This clonotype appeared a few times. This chain uses TRBV18 with TRBJ2-3, with D perhaps TRBD2 (5 bases). The CDR3 length is 18 residues. V gave up 6 bases and J gave up 0 bases, with 22 bases separating them. Germline V gives CDR1 KGHSH, CDR2 LQKENI. The CDR3 nucleotides are TGTGCCAGCTCGCCTACTAGAGGGTCCCTTGGCAGCACAGATACGCAGTATTTT. Translation gives CASSPTRGSLGSTDTQYF.

This clonotype came up many times. The rearrangement uses TRBV29-1 and TRBJ2-3; the D gene is possibly TRBD2 (6 bases). This CDR3 has 12 amino acids. Looked up from germline, CDR1 is SQVTM and CDR2 is ANQGSEA. The V end was cut by 4 bases, the J end by 4 bases, with 9 bases between. As DNA, the CDR3 is TGCAGCGTTGCCGGGGGAGCAGATACGCAGTATTTT. Translation: CSVAGGADTQYF.

The rearrangement links TRBV6-4 to TRBJ2-3, with 15 bases that match TRBD2. Germline V gene lookup returns CDR1 MRHNA and CDR2 SNTAGT. V shed 6 bases and J 9 bases; nucleotides not matched to a gene: 10. This CDR3 is 16 amino acids long. CDR3 sequence reads: CASRGLAGGLSGTQYF. CDR3 DNA: TGTGCCAGCAGGGGACTAGCGGGGGGTTTGAGTGGCACGCAGTATTTT.

This clonotype was detected a few times. This rearrangement joins TRBV29-1 to TRBJ2-3, with D tentatively TRBD1 (5 bases). This CDR3 is 14 amino acids long. V dropped 7 bases and J dropped 5 bases, with 19 bases sitting between them. The germline V gene encodes CDR1 SQVTM and CDR2 ANQGSEA. The CDR3 here is CSAGRTSEVDTQYF. For the CDR3, the DNA is TGCAGCGCCGGGCGGACATCCGAGGTAGATACGCAGTATTTT.

The chain recombines TRBV6-6 with TRBJ1-1, with D possibly matching TRBD1 (5 bases). Germline V gene lookup returns CDR1 MNHNY and CDR2 SVGAGI (reference sequence). Trimming cost V 5 bases and J 8 bases, with 12 bases left between them. This CDR3 region has 12 residues. In DNA, the CDR3 is TGTGCCAGCAGTCACGGGTGGGGGGAAGCTTTCTTT. Translation: CASSHGWGEAFF.

This chain connects TRBV7-6 to TRBJ1-4, with 7 bases fitting TRBD1. With 4 bases clipped from V and 12 bases from J, the junction kept 8 bases outside the gene matches. This CDR3 is built from 13 residues. Germline V gives CDR1 SGHVS, CDR2 FNYEAQ. The CDR3 nucleotides are TGTGCCAGCAGCTCAGACAGGGAAGGGCAACTGTTTTTT. Translation: CASSSDREGQLFF.

This clonotype was seen a handful of times. The J gene is TRBJ2-5, the V gene TRBV7-9; D is uncertain. The CDR3 sequence is 15 residues long. Germline loops: CDR1 SEHNR, CDR2 FQNEAQ (reference sequence). Deletions cut 4 bases from V and 2 bases from J, with 14 bases between. This CDR3 is CASSSWTFGQETQYF. The DNA of the CDR3 is TGTGCCAGCAGCTCCTGGACCTTCGGGCAAGAGACCCAGTACTTC. Variable domain in full (rest from reference TRBV7-9 and TRBJ2-5): DTGVSQNPRHKITKRGQNVTFRCDPISEHNRLYWYRQTLGQGPEFLTYFQNEAQLEKSRLLSDRFSAERPKGSFSTLEIQRTEQGDSAMYLCASSSWTFGQETQYFGPGTRLLVL.

This clonotype showed up just a few times. The chain carries TRBV27 and TRBJ2-7; TRBD2 aligns across 11 bases. Germline-derived CDR1 and CDR2 are MNHEY and SMNVEV (reference sequence). CDR3 length: 14 amino acids. Trimming removed 5 bases from V and 5 bases from J; junction bases left unmatched: 5. CDR3 DNA: TGTGCCAGCAGTCCTATAGCGGGGGGGCACGAGCAGTACTTC. Protein product: CASSPIAGGHEQYF.

The chain links TRBV10-2 to TRBJ2-7; a possible D gene is TRBD1 (6 bases). The CDR3 has 12 residues. V was clipped by 5 bases and J by 6 bases, with 11 bases between them. CDR1 is WSHSY and CDR2 is SAAADI in the germline V gene. The CDR3: CASSIQGREQYV. CDR3 nucleotide sequence: TGCGCCAGCAGTATCCAGGGGCGCGAGCAGTACGTC.

The gene calls are TRBV20-1 and TRBJ2-1; 11 bases align to TRBD2. J was trimmed by 6 bases and V by 6 bases; bases with no gene match: 7. Germline values: CDR1 DFQATT, CDR2 SNEGSKA (reference sequence). This CDR3 contains 14 residues. CDR3 DNA sequence: TGCAGTGCCCCGACTAGCGGGGTGACCAATGAGCAGTTCTTC. Protein: CSAPTSGVTNEQFF.

V is TRBV20-1 and J is TRBJ1-4; the D is unclear. CDR1 is DFQATT and CDR2 is SNEGSKA in the germline V gene (reference sequence). The CDR3 consists of 12 residues. Trimming pared 3 bases from V and 0 bases from J, leaving 2 bases between. Here the CDR3 reads CSASATNEKLFF. CDR3 DNA sequence: TGCAGTGCTAGTGCAACTAATGAAAAACTGTTTTTT.

The genes are TRBV7-6 and TRBJ2-7, with 8 bases identical to TRBD1. CDR1 is SGHVS, CDR2 FNYEAQ, per germline. With V trimmed by 5 bases and J by 0 bases, 6 bases remained unmatched. This CDR3 is built from 15 residues. CDR3 DNA: TGTGCCAGCAGCGAAAGGGACAGGAGCTCCTACGAGCAGTACTTC. It codes for CASSERDRSSYEQYF.

V usage is TRBV10-3 and J usage is TRBJ2-7; D possibly corresponds to TRBD2 (5 bases). The germline V gene has CDR1 ENHRY and CDR2 SYGVKD. The length of the CDR3 is 14 residues. Trimming took 4 bases from V and 2 from J, leaving 12 bases between them. The CDR3 DNA follows: TGTGCCATCAGTGCTAGCCAGGCAACCTACGAGCAGTACTTC. This sequence encodes CAISASQATYEQYF.

This clonotype was seen a handful of times. This rearrangement joins TRBV5-1 to TRBJ2-1, with TRBD1 matching over 8 bases. The trim removed 4 bases at V and 8 bases at J, leaving 8 bases unmatched. The CDR3 covers 14 residues. Looked up from germline, CDR1 is SGHRS and CDR2 is YFSETQ. The CDR3 protein is CASSPGQGRDEQFF. The CDR3, as DNA: TGCGCCAGCAGCCCAGGACAGGGACGCGATGAGCAGTTCTTC.

V usage is TRBV5-1 and J usage is TRBJ2-7; TRBD2 might be the D (5 bases). From germline, CDR1 is SGHRS and CDR2 YFSETQ. The ends were cut back, 4 bases at V and 2 bases at J, with 10 bases in the middle. This CDR3 contains 13 residues. The CDR3 is CASSGRGTYEQYF. The CDR3 DNA reads as TGCGCCAGCAGCGGCCGGGGTACCTACGAGCAGTACTTC.

This clonotype was counted between two and nine times. The chain combines TRBV6-5 with TRBJ2-6; TRBD1 or TRBD2 may be the D gene (5 bases each). CDR3 size: 17 residues. Germline CDR1 is MNHEY and CDR2 is SVGAGI. Trimming took off 6 bases at V and 3 bases at J, with 18 bases between the two ends. CDR3 loop: CASRVRKRGFGANVLTF. The DNA of the CDR3 is TGTGCCAGCAGGGTTCGAAAGAGGGGATTTGGGGCCAACGTCCTGACTTTC.

This clonotype has more than one count but fewer than ten. The V and J genes are TRBV20-1 and TRBJ2-3, with D possibly matching TRBD1 (5 bases). The CDR3 has 14 amino acids. Germline lookup yields CDR1 DFQATT and CDR2 SNEGSKA (reference sequence). Trimming removed 3 bases from V and 1 base from J, with 11 bases in between. The CDR3 bases are TGCAGTGCTAGGTGGCAGGGTGGCACAGATACGCAGTATTTT. This encodes CSARWQGGTDTQYF.

This clonotype was recorded a few times. The V gene is TRBV7-9, the J gene TRBJ2-7, with 9 bases that match TRBD1. J was trimmed by 5 bases and V by 1 base; bases with no gene match: 3. CDR3 length equals 14 residues. Per germline, CDR1 SEHNR and CDR2 FQNEAQ (reference sequence). The CDR3 bases are TGTGCCAGCAGCTTAGGGGACAGGGTCCACGAGCAGTACGTC. It yields the protein CASSLGDRVHEQYV.

This clonotype was counted ten times or more. The chain has TRBV5-1 and TRBJ2-5; no firm D call. Deletions cut 1 base from V and 3 bases from J, with 16 bases between. The CDR3 has 16 amino acids. The germline V gene has CDR1 SGHRS and CDR2 YFSETQ. CDR3 residues: CASSLSSVWSKETQYF. The CDR3 DNA reads as TGCGCCAGCAGCTTGTCGTCCGTTTGGTCTAAAGAGACCCAGTACTTC.

This clonotype was seen repeatedly, ten times or more. The CDR3: CASSSRHEQYV. The DNA of the CDR3 is TGTGCCAGCAGTTCCCGGCATGAGCAGTACGTC. This chain links TRBV28 with TRBJ2-7; D is undetermined. Trimming took 4 bases from V and 7 from J, leaving 8 bases between them. The CDR3 length is 11 residues. Germline CDR1 and CDR2: MDHEN and SYDVKM.

A few counts support this clonotype. The chain joins TRBV4-1 to TRBJ2-7; D is ambiguous. Germline lookup yields CDR1 MGHRA and CDR2 YSYEKL. This CDR3 region has 12 residues. V lost 2 bases and J lost 3, with 5 bases in between. This chain's CDR3 is CASSQSDYEQYF. In DNA form, the CDR3 reads TGCGCCAGCAGCCAATCGGACTACGAGCAGTACTTC.

The chain couples TRBV4-2 to TRBJ2-7, with 12 positions matching TRBD2. With V trimmed by 0 bases and J by 6 bases, 3 bases remained unmatched. CDR1 is LGHNA, CDR2 YNFKEQ, per germline. The CDR3 runs 15 residues. Here the CDR3 DNA reads TGTGCCAGCAGCCAAGAGGCGGGACTAGCGGGCGAGCAGTACTTC. Its protein is CASSQEAGLAGEQYF.

The V gene is TRBV6-5, the J gene TRBJ2-3; 9 nucleotides align to TRBD2. The trim removed 6 bases at V and 4 bases at J, leaving 8 bases unmatched. Per the germline V gene, CDR1 is MNHEY and CDR2 is SVGAGI. CDR3 length: 15 amino acids. CDR3 residues: CASSFSGGTADTQYF. The CDR3 region has the DNA TGTGCCAGCAGCTTTAGCGGGGGTACGGCAGATACGCAGTATTTT.